The T cell receptor beta chain described here comes from a study of T cells in Graves' hyperthyroidism and ophthalmopathy. Study conclusions and caveats: Most clonotypes that expanded in the thyroid above 0.001 also showed up in blood.

V shed 2 bases and J shed 8 bases, with 12 bases lying between them. CDR3 length: 12 amino acids. CDR1 and CDR2 (germline): DFQATT, SNEGSKA (reference sequence). Authors of the study amplified TCR beta CDR3 regions from RNA transcripts. When the TCR CDR3 underwent first-round RT-PCR, the HTBI primer set was used. TCRdb re-analysed the multiplex PCR reads in MiXCR, keeping a single row per CDR3 protein. The sample has more than 100,000 distinct CDR3 sequences; roughly 47% are singletons. This clonotype is a singleton in its sample. Its antigen is not identified. The gene calls are TRBV20-1 and TRBJ1-2, with TRBD1 as a possible D gene (5 bases). Specimen: blood. The TCR sequence derives from a middle-aged man with Graves' hyperthyroidism. The CDR3 reads CSARLTAYGYTF. The CDR3 nucleotides read TGCAGTGCTAGACTGACAGCTTACGGCTACACCTTC.